This paragraph covers one T cell receptor beta chain sequence. Its antigen is not known. The V and J ends lost 5 bases and 0 bases respectively, with 11 bases between them. Germline CDR1 LNHDA, CDR2 SQIVND (reference sequence). This CDR3 contains 15 residues. While the first cohort had around 700 subjects, the donors belonged to the separate validation cohort of roughly 130 subjects. This record belongs to a study of cytomegalovirus exposure and HLA in healthy donors. Whole-study results and caveats: It was reported that the classifier diagnosed cytomegalovirus status with high specificity and sensitivity in both the original and validation cohorts. Three CMV-associated chains proved CMV antigen-specific in vitro. Rarity characterized most TCR sequences, yet some public TCRs appeared in many donors.

The data were produced by immunoSEQ multiplex PCR, yet TCRdb's version contains in-frame clones alone and is incomplete. The repertoire holds some 170,000 clones, with roughly 89% as singletons. The sequence was collected from a woman younger than 45 in good health and CMV-seronegative. The rearrangement links TRBV19 to TRBJ1-5, with D perhaps matching TRBD1 (6 bases). Sequencing was done on a sample of PBMCs. Written as DNA, the CDR3 is TGTGCCAGTAGTTCGTGGACAGATAGCAATCAGCCCCAGCATTTT. Translation: CASSSWTDSNQPQHF.